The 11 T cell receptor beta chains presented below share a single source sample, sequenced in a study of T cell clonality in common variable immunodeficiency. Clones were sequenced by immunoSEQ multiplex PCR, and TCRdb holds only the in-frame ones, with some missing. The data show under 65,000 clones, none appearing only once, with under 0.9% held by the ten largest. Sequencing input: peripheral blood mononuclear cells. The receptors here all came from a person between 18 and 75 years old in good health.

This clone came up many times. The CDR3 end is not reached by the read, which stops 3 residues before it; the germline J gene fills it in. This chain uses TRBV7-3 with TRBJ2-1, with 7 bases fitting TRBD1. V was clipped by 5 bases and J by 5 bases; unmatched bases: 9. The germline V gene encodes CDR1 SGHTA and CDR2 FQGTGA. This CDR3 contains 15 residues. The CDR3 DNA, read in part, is TGTGCCAGCAGCCCTGGGACAGACCCCGACAATGAG. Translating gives CASSPGTDPDNE. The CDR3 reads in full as CASSPGTDPDNEQFF.

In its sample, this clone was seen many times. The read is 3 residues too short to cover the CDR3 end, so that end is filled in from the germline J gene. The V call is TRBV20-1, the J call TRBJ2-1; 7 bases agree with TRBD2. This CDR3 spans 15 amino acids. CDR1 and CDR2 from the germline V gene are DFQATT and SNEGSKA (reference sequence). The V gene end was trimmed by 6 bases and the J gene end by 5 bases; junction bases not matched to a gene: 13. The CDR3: CSARASGLLDNEQFF. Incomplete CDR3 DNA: TGCAGTGCGCGCGCTTCGGGACTACTAGACAATGAG.

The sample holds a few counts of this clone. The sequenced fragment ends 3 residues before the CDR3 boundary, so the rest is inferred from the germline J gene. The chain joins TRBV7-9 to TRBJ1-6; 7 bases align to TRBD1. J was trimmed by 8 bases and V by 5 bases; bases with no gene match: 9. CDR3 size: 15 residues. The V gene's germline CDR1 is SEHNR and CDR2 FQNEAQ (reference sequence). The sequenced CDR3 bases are TGTGCCAGCAGCCTCACACGACAGGGACATTCACCC. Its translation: CASSLTRQGHSP. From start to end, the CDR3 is CASSLTRQGHSPLHF.

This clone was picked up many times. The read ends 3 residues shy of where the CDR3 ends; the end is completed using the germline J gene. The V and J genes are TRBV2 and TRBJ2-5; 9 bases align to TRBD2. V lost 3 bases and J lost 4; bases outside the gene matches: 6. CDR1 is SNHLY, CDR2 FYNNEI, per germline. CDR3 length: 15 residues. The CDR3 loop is CASSENLAGLETQYF. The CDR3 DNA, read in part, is TGTGCCAGCAGTGAGAACCTAGCGGGGCTAGAGACC.

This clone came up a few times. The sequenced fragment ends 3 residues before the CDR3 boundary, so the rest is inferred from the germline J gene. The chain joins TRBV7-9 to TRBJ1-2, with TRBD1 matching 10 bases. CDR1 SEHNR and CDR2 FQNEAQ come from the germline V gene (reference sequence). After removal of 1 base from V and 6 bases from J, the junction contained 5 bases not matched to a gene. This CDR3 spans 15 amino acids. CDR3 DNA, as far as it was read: TGTGCCAGCAGCTTAGTAAGGGGGACAGGGGATGGC. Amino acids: CASSLVRGTGDG. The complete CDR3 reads CASSLVRGTGDGYTF.

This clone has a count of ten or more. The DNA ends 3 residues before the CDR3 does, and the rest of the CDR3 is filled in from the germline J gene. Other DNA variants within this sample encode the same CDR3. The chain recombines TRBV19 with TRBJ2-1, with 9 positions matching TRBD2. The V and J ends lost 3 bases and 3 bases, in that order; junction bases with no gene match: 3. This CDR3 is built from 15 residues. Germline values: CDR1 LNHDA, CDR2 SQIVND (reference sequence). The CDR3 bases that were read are TGTGCCAGTAGTATTACTAGCGGGTACTACAATGAG. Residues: CASSITSGYYNE. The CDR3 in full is CASSITSGYYNEQFF.

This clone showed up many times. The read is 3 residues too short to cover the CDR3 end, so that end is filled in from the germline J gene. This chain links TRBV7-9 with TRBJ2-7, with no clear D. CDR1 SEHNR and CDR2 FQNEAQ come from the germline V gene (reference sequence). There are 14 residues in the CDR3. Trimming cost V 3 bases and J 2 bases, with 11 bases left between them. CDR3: CASSFLPGTYEQYF. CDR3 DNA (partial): TGTGCCAGCAGCTTCCTACCAGGCACCTACGAG.

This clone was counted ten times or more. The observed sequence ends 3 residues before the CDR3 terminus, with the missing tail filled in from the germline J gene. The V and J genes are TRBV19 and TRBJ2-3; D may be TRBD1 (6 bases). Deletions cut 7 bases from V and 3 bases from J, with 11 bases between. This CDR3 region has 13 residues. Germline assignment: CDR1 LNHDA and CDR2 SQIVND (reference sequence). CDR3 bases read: TGTGCCAGTACTGACAGGACTACAGATACG. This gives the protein CASTDRTTDT. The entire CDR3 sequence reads CASTDRTTDTQYF.

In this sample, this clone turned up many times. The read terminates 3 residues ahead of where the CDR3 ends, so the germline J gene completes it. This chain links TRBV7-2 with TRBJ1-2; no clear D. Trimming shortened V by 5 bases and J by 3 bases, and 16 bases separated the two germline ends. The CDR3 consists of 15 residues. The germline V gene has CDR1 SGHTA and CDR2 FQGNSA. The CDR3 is CASSQGSDVHYGYTF. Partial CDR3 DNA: TGTGCCAGCAGCCAAGGGTCCGATGTTCACTATGGC.

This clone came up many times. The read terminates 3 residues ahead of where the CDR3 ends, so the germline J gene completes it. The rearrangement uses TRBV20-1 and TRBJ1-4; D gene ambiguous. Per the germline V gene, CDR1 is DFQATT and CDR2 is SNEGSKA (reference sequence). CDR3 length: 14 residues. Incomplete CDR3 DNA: TGCAGTGCCCTTCGTCGGGTTGATAATTCACCA. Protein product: CSALRRVDNSP. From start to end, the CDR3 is CSALRRVDNSPLFF.

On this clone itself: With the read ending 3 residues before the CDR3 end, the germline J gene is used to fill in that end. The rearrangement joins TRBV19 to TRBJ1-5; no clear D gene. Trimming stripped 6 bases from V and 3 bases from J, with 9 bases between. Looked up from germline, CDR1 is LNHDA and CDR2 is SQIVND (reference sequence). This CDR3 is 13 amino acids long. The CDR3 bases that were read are TGTGCCAGTAGCGGGGAAATCAATCAGCCC. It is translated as CASSGEINQP. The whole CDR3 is CASSGEINQPQHF.